Each of the 26 T cell receptor beta chains below was sequenced from the same sample in a study of PD-1 blockade in classical Hodgkin lymphoma (dated by TCRdb to 2020 to 2021). Libraries were prepared through the immunoSEQ multiplex PCR assay. As stored in TCRdb, this immuneACCESS dataset retains in-frame rearrangements with V and J assigned. A fraction of the clones does not appear; measured against another copy, unresolved V genes explain less than half of the discrepancy, and the remainder lacks a known reason. This sample lists 10,000 or so clones; 60% to 85% were detected once. The ten largest clones represent roughly 24% of the sample. The sample's time point label is to be understood as: cycle 1 day 1 (C1D1), immediately before nivolumab initiation. All trial patients had relapsed after autologous stem cell transplantation, with cohorts A, B and C differing in prior brentuximab vedotin exposure.

Sequencing used peripheral blood mononuclear cells (PBMCs), obtained at baseline. These receptors all come from a human donor with classical Hodgkin lymphoma.

DNA for the CDR3: TGTGCCATCAGTGCTGCGGGACAGGGGAATGAAAAACTGTTTTTT. Its translation is CAISAAGQGNEKLFF. The chain carries TRBV10-3 and TRBJ1-4; 10 bases fit TRBD1. This CDR3 contains 15 residues. CDR1 ENHRY and CDR2 SYGVKD come from the germline V gene. Germline trimming cut 4 bases from V and 5 bases from J; bases unmatched to any gene: 4.

V is TRBV15 and J is TRBJ2-5, with D perhaps TRBD1 or TRBD2 (5 bases each). The CDR3 contains 14 residues. The germline V gene has CDR1 LNHNV and CDR2 YYDKDF (reference sequence). Trimming removed 5 bases at V and 0 bases at J, with 10 bases between. CDR3 nucleotide sequence: TGTGCCACCAGCCGGGACGGGTACCAAGAGACCCAGTACTTC. Amino acids: CATSRDGYQETQYF.

This chain connects TRBV7-9 to TRBJ2-1; D gene unclear. V shed 1 base and J shed 9 bases, with 4 bases lying between them. Germline CDR1 SEHNR, CDR2 FQNEAQ (reference sequence). There are 11 residues in the CDR3. The CDR3 nucleotides are TGTGCCAGCAGCTTAGTGGCTGAGCAGTTCTTC. Translated, it gives CASSLVAEQFF. Drawing the rest from reference TRBV7-9 and TRBJ2-1, the complete variable domain is DTGVSQNPRHKITKRGQNVTFRCDPISEHNRLYWYRQTLGQGPEFLTYFQNEAQLEKSRLLSDRFSAERPKGSFSTLEIQRTEQGDSAMYLCASSLVAEQFFGPGTRLTVL.

V gene TRBV9 combines with J gene TRBJ2-7, with 9 bases matching TRBD1. Germline CDR1 and CDR2: SGDLS and YYNGEE. Trimming removed 8 bases from V and 3 bases from J; junction bases left unmatched: 6. This CDR3 region has 13 residues. The CDR3 DNA reads as TGTGCCAGGACCGGGACAGGGTACTACGAGCAGTACTTC. It is translated as CARTGTGYYEQYF.

V is TRBV4-2 and J is TRBJ2-5; tentatively, D is TRBD2 (6 bases). V lost 1 base, J lost 5 bases, and 14 bases lay in between. The CDR3 runs to 15 residues. The germline V gene has CDR1 LGHNA and CDR2 YNFKEQ. The DNA for the CDR3 is TGTGCCAGCAGCCAAGTGGGGGGAGGAGTTGAGACCCAGTACTTC. Its protein is CASSQVGGGVETQYF.

The chain combines TRBV18 with TRBJ2-7; 15 nucleotides line up with TRBD2. CDR3 length: 16 amino acids. The J segment lost 3 bases and the V segment lost 2 bases, leaving 2 bases of the junction unmatched. Germline CDR1 is KGHSH and CDR2 is LQKENI. As DNA, the CDR3 is TGTGCCAGCTCACCAAGGGGACTAGCGGGAGGCTACGAGCAGTACTTC. This sequence encodes CASSPRGLAGGYEQYF. Full variable domain (missing parts from reference TRBV18 and TRBJ2-7): NAGVMQNPRHLVRRRGQEARLRCSPMKGHSHVYWYRQLPEEGLKFMVYLQKENIIDESGMPKERFSAEFPKEGPSILRIQQVVRGDSAAYFCASSPRGLAGGYEQYFGPGTRLTVT.

This clone has just one count. CDR3 coding DNA: TGTGCCAGTAGGACAGGCAATCAGCCCCAGCATTTT. It is translated as CASRTGNQPQHF. The rearrangement links TRBV19 to TRBJ1-5, with a tentative D call TRBD1 (5 bases). The CDR3 runs 12 residues. Germline values: CDR1 LNHDA, CDR2 SQIVND (reference sequence). Trimming shortened V by 6 bases and J by 2 bases, and 5 bases separated the two germline ends.

V usage is TRBV4-2 and J usage is TRBJ1-2; D possibly corresponds to TRBD1 (5 bases). Germline V gene data show CDR1 as LGHNA and CDR2 as YNFKEQ. V was cut by 4 bases and J by 0 bases, with 9 bases left in between. The CDR3 runs 14 residues. CDR3 residues: CASSPTGSNYGYTF. The CDR3 DNA reads as TGTGCCAGCAGCCCAACAGGATCTAACTATGGCTACACCTTC.

Details on this clone: One end of the junction fails to match germline, which may point to a read error. This specimen includes other DNA sequences encoding the same CDR3. The DNA for the CDR3 is TGTGCCAGTAGTTCTTCGGGGGGACAGGGATTTAGCGAGCAGTACTTC. Translation: CASSSSGGQGFSEQYF. This chain joins TRBV28 and TRBJ2-7, with 9 bases fitting TRBD1. The V gene's germline CDR1 is MDHEN and CDR2 SYDVKM. The CDR3 is 16 residues long.

V usage is TRBV6-1 and J usage is TRBJ2-7; D is possibly TRBD1 (5 bases). Germline V gene lookup returns CDR1 MNHNS and CDR2 SASEGT. This CDR3 spans 11 amino acids. The germline V and J ends were trimmed by 2 bases and 9 bases, with 8 bases remaining between them. For the CDR3, the DNA is TGTGCCAGCAGTGAAAGGGGCGGGCAGTACTTC. It translates to CASSERGGQYF.

This sequence joins TRBV10-1 and TRBJ2-2; TRBD1 might be the D (6 bases). This CDR3 has 14 amino acids. Germline values: CDR1 WNHNN, CDR2 SYGVQD (reference sequence). V was cut by 3 bases and J by 7 bases, with 12 bases left in between. The CDR3 bases are TGCGCCAGCAGTGAACCACAGGGTATCGGGGAGCTGTTTTTT. This translates into CASSEPQGIGELFF.

The V and J genes are TRBV19 and TRBJ1-5; D is unclear. The length of the CDR3 is 15 residues. CDR1 and CDR2 (germline): LNHDA, SQIVND (reference sequence). The ends were cut back, 3 bases at V and 2 bases at J, with 11 bases in the middle. The CDR3 DNA follows: TGTGCCAGTAGTATCCTAGGAGTTGGCAATCAGCCCCAGCATTTT. Translation gives CASSILGVGNQPQHF.

This clone was detected a few times. The chain recombines TRBV5-1 with TRBJ2-5; D not resolved. This CDR3 region has 11 residues. Germline V gene sequence: CDR1 SGHRS, CDR2 YFSETQ. The V and J ends lost 4 bases and 0 bases respectively, with 1 base between them. The CDR3 reads CASSNQETQYF. CDR3 DNA sequence: TGCGCCAGCAGCAACCAAGAGACCCAGTACTTC. Supplemented by reference TRBV5-1 and TRBJ2-5, the full variable domain reads KAGVTQTPRYLIKTRGQQVTLSCSPISGHRSVSWYQQTPGQGLQFLFEYFSETQRNKGNFPGRFSGRQFSNSRSEMNVSTLELGDSALYLCASSNQETQYFGPGTRLLVL.

V gene TRBV19 combines with J gene TRBJ2-7, with D possibly being TRBD1 (5 bases). Germline loops: CDR1 LNHDA, CDR2 SQIVND (reference sequence). Trimming shortened V by 4 bases and J by 4 bases, and 8 bases separated the two germline ends. The CDR3 consists of 12 residues. CDR3: CASSTRQYEQYF. As DNA, the CDR3 is TGTGCCAGTAGTACTCGACAGTACGAGCAGTACTTC. Drawing the rest from reference TRBV19 and TRBJ2-7, the complete variable domain is DGGITQSPKYLFRKEGQNVTLSCEQNLNHDAMYWYRQDPGQGLRLIYYSQIVNDFQKGDIAEGYSVSREKKESFPLTVTSAQKNPTAFYLCASSTRQYEQYFGPGTRLTVT.

The rearrangement uses TRBV28 and TRBJ1-1; the D is unclear. The V and J ends lost 5 bases and 7 bases respectively, with 14 bases between them. CDR3 length: 13 residues. Germline V CDR1 and CDR2: MDHEN, SYDVKM. CDR3 region: CASSPIWEVEAFF. In DNA, the CDR3 is TGTGCCAGCAGTCCGATCTGGGAAGTTGAAGCTTTCTTT.

J is TRBJ2-7 and V is TRBV18, with 7 bases that match TRBD1. This CDR3 is built from 20 residues. The ends lost 6 bases at V and 0 bases at J; junction bases unmatched: 23. Looked up from germline, CDR1 is KGHSH and CDR2 is LQKENI. The chain's CDR3 is CASSPGSRDSSHPSSYEQYF. In DNA, the CDR3 is TGTGCCAGCTCCCCCGGGTCCCGGGACAGCTCTCACCCTAGCTCCTACGAGCAGTACTTC.

The chain has TRBV18 and TRBJ2-1; D gene ambiguous. The CDR3 sequence is 13 residues long. V lost 3 bases and J 4 bases, leaving 7 bases between the germline ends. Germline CDR1 reads KGHSH; CDR2 reads LQKENI. The CDR3 here is CASSPEQYNEQFF. The CDR3 coding sequence is TGTGCCAGCTCACCGGAGCAGTACAATGAGCAGTTCTTC.

The chain combines TRBV29-1 with TRBJ2-1; a weak D match, TRBD2 (6 bases). Germline CDR1 is SQVTM and CDR2 is ANQGSEA. V gave up 6 bases and J gave up 0 bases, with 6 bases separating them. This CDR3 is built from 12 residues. The CDR3 bases are TGCAGCGTCGGGAGCTCCTACAATGAGCAGTTCTTC. This translates into CSVGSSYNEQFF.

The DNA of the CDR3 is TGTGCCAGCAGCTTAGCCGGGGCGAACACCGGGGAGCTGTTTTTT. This translates into CASSLAGANTGELFF. This chain joins TRBV11-2 and TRBJ2-2, with D possibly matching TRBD2 (5 bases). There are 15 residues in the CDR3. Trimming pared 1 base from V and 0 bases from J, leaving 6 bases between. Germline loops: CDR1 SGHAT, CDR2 FQNNGV.

The chain is built from TRBV11-2 and TRBJ2-1; a possible D gene is TRBD2 (5 bases). Trimming took off 0 bases at V and 0 bases at J, with 18 bases between the two ends. The CDR3 has 19 residues. Germline assignment: CDR1 SGHAT and CDR2 FQNNGV. CDR3 in amino acids: CASSLESEWESRSYNEQFF. CDR3 sequence (DNA): TGTGCCAGCAGCTTAGAGTCAGAGTGGGAGTCGCGCTCCTACAATGAGCAGTTCTTC. The variable domain in full, completed from reference TRBV11-2 and TRBJ2-1, reads EAGVAQSPRYKIIEKRQSVAFWCNPISGHATLYWYQQILGQGPKLLIQFQNNGVVDDSQLPKDRFSAERLKGVDSTLKIQPAKLEDSAVYLCASSLESEWESRSYNEQFFGPGTRLTVL.

The rearrangement joins TRBV10-3 to TRBJ2-3; TRBD2 matches 8 bases. The CDR3 totals 15 residues. V lost 6 bases and J lost 3; bases outside the gene matches: 8. Germline V CDR1 and CDR2: ENHRY, SYGVKD. The CDR3 sequence is CAISPGGEVTDTQYF. Written as DNA, the CDR3 is TGTGCCATCAGCCCCGGGGGGGAAGTGACAGATACGCAGTATTTT.

The CDR3, as DNA: TGTGCCATCAGTGGTGGCGGGAGGGCGGTCAATGAGCAGTTCTTC. Translated: CAISGGGRAVNEQFF. The chain couples TRBV10-3 to TRBJ2-1, with 9 nucleotides matching TRBD2. V lost 4 bases, J lost 6 bases, and 7 bases stayed unmatched. The germline gives CDR1 ENHRY, CDR2 SYGVKD. The CDR3 loop spans 15 amino acids.

This clone came up once. The chain carries TRBV5-1 and TRBJ2-7; 7 bases line up with TRBD1. The V gene's germline CDR1 is SGHRS and CDR2 YFSETQ. This CDR3 region has 16 residues. The trim removed 3 bases at V and 0 bases at J, leaving 9 bases unmatched. CDR3 residues: CASSSRNRDSSYEQYF. The CDR3 coding sequence is TGCGCCAGCAGCTCGCGGAACAGGGACAGCTCCTACGAGCAGTACTTC.

The chain carries TRBV7-9 and TRBJ2-5; D gene ambiguous. The CDR3 totals 13 residues. Trimming shortened V by 6 bases and J by 5 bases, and 13 bases separated the two germline ends. Germline V CDR1 and CDR2: SEHNR, FQNEAQ (reference sequence). DNA for the CDR3: TGTGCCAGCAGTAAAGCCGGCTCGGAGACCCAGTACTTC. It codes for CASSKAGSETQYF.

This clone came up a few times. The chain is built from TRBV11-2 and TRBJ2-5; 8 bases are shared with TRBD2. Trimming removed 4 bases from V and 1 base from J; junction bases left unmatched: 8. This CDR3 spans 16 amino acids. The V gene's germline CDR1 is SGHAT and CDR2 FQNNGV. The CDR3: CASSSGVAGRQETQYF. In DNA form, the CDR3 reads TGTGCCAGCAGCTCGGGGGTAGCGGGACGCCAAGAGACCCAGTACTTC.

This clone was seen a few times. V is TRBV15 and J is TRBJ2-1, with TRBD2 matching over 8 bases. This CDR3 is 15 amino acids long. V lost 2 bases and J lost 3; bases outside the gene matches: 3. Germline CDR1 LNHNV, CDR2 YYDKDF (reference sequence). The CDR3 region has the DNA TGTGCCACCAGCAGAACTAGCGGAGACTACAATGAGCAGTTCTTC. It codes for CATSRTSGDYNEQFF.